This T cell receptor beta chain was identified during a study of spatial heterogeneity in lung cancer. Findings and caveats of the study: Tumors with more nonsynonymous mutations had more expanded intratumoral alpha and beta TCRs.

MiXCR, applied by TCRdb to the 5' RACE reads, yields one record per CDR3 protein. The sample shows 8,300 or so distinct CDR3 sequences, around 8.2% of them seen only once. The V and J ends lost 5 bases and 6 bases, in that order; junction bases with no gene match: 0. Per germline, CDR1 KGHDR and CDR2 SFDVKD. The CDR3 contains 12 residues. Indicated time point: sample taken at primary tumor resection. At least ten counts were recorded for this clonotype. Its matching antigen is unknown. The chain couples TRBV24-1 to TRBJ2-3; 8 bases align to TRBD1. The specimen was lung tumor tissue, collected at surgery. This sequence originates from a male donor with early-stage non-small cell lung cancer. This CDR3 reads CATSGQGDTQYF. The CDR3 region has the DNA TGTGCCACCAGTGGACAGGGGGATACGCAGTATTTT.